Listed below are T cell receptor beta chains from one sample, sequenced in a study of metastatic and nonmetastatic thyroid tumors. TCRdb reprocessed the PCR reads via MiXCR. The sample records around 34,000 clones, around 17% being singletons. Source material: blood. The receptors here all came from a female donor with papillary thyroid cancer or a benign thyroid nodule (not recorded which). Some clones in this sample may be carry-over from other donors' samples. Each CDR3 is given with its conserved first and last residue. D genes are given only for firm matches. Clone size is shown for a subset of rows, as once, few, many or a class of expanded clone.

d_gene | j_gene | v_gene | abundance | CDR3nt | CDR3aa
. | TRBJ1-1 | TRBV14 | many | TGTGCCAGCAGCCATTTACAGGGACGTGAAGCTTTCTTT | CASSHLQGREAFF
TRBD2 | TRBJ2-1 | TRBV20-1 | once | TGCAGTGCTACCCGAGCGGGATTCTCCTACAATGAGCAGTTCTTC | CSATRAGFSYNEQFF
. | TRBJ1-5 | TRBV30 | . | TGTGCCTGGAGCGGAGGAGTAAGCAATCAGCCCCAGCATTTT | CAWSGGVSNQPQHF
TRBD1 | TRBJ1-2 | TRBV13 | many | TGTGCCAGCAGCTCCGGGACAGACTATGGCTACACCTTC | CASSSGTDYGYTF
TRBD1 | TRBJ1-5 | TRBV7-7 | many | TGTGCTACTGACCGGGACAGCGCACTCTATAGCAATCAGCCCCAGCATTTT | CATDRDSALYSNQPQHF
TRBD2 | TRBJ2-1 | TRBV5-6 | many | TGTGCCAGCAGCTTGGAAGGTTTCGGGACTAGCAGGAATGAGCAGTTCTTC | CASSLEGFGTSRNEQFF
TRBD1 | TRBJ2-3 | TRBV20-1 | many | TGCAGTGCTAGGACCGGGCAGGGGGAAGCAGATACGCAGTATTTT | CSARTGQGEADTQYF
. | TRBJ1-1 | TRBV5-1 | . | TGCGCCAGCAGCTTGGACACAGGGTCTAAAGCTTTCTTT | CASSLDTGSKAFF
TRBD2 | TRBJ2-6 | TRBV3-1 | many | TGTGCCAGCGCCTCGACCGGGGGGGTTGGGGCCAACGTCCTGACTTTC | CASASTGGVGANVLTF
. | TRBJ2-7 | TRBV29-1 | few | TGCGGCGAACGCACAGGGTCCTACGAGCAGTACTTC | CGERTGSYEQYF
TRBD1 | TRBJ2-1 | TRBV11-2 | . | TGTGCCAACAGCTTACAGGGACAGGGATACAATGAGCAGTTCTTC | CANSLQGQGYNEQFF
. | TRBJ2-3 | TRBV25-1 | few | TGTGCCATCATGGCGGATCCATGTGATACGCAGTATTTT | CAIMADPCDTQYF
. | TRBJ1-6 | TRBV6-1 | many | TGTGCCAGCAGCGAAGGCCCACCGAACTATAATTCACCCCTCCACTTT | CASSEGPPNYNSPLHF
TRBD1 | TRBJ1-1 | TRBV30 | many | TGTGCCTGGACCCCACTAACAGGGGGCGGGAACACTGAAGCTTTCTTT | CAWTPLTGGGNTEAFF
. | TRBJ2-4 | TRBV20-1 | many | TGCAGTGCTGGGCTAGCGTCACTAGCCAAAAACATTCAGTACTTC | CSAGLASLAKNIQYF
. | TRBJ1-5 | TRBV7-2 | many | TGTGCCAGCAGCTTGTATGAGGGTCAGCCCCAGCATTTT | CASSLYEGQPQHF
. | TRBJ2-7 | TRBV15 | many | TGTGCCACCAGCAGAGAACCGGGCCTGAACTACGAGCAGTACTTC | CATSREPGLNYEQYF
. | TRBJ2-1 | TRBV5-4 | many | TGTGCCAGCAGCTCCCGAGGTGAGCAGTTCTTC | CASSSRGEQFF
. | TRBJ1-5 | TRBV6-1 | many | TGTGCCAGCACAACAGGGTCTCATCAGCCCCAGCATTTT | CASTTGSHQPQHF
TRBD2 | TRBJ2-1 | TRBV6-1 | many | TGTGCCAGCAGACCCCGGGCTAGCGGGAGCATTGAGCAGTTCTTC | CASRPRASGSIEQFF
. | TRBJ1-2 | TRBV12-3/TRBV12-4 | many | TGTGCCAGCAGACGAGCCGGGACTGGAGGGGGCTACACCTTC | CASRRAGTGGGYTF
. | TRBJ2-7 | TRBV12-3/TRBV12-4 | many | TGTGCCAGCAGTTTATGGGGCGAGCAGTACTTC | CASSLWGEQYF
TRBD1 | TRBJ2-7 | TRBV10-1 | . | TGCGCCAGCAGTGGGACAGGGAGCGAGCAGTACTTC | CASSGTGSEQYF
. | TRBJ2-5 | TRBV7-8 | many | TGTGCCAGCAGCTTCCCTGTGAGGGGCAGTACTGGGGAGACCCAGTACTTC | CASSFPVRGSTGETQYF
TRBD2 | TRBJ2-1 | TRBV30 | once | TGTGCCTGGAGTACCCGACCGGGGCTAGCGGGACACTACAATGAGCAGTTCTTC | CAWSTRPGLAGHYNEQFF
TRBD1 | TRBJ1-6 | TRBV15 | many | TGTGCCACCAGCAAGGACAGGGAGTATTCACCCCTCCACTTT | CATSKDREYSPLHF
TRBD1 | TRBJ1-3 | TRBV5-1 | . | TGCGCCAGCAGCTTGGCCAGGGGGGGCTCTGGAAACACCATATATTTT | CASSLARGGSGNTIYF
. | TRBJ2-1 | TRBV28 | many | TGTGCCAGCAGTCCTGGGGACCCGAGCTCCTACAATGAGCAGTTCTTC | CASSPGDPSSYNEQFF
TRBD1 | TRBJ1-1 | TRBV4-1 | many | TGCGCCGCGCAGGGGGGCGCTGGGAACACTGAAGCTTTCTTT | CAAQGGAGNTEAFF
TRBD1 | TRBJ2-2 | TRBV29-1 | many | TGCAGCATTAGGACAGGATCAAACACCGGGGAGCTGTTTTTT | CSIRTGSNTGELFF
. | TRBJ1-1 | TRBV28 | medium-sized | TGTGCCAGCAGTTCGAGAAAGGGGGTATTCACTGAAGCTTTCTTT | CASSSRKGVFTEAFF
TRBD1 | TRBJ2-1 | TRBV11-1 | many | TGTGCCAGCAGCTGGACAGGGTACGGAATTGGCGAGCAGTTCTTC | CASSWTGYGIGEQFF
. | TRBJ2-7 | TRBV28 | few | TGTGCCAGCAGCCTGTCCCTCGGGGAGCAGTACTTC | CASSLSLGEQYF
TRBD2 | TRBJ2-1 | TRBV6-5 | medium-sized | TGTGCCAGCAGTTCCCAGGCGGGAGGACCCCTCCCCCCCAATGAGCAGTTCTTC | CASSSQAGGPLPPNEQFF
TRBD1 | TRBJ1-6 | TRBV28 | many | TGTGCCAGCAGTCGAAGCCCGACAGGGGGTAATTCACCCCTCCACTTT | CASSRSPTGGNSPLHF
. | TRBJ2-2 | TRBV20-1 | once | TGCAGTGCTGCTTTGGCTGGGCCCCGGGAGCTGTTTTTT | CSAALAGPRELFF
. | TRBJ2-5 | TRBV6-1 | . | TGTGCCAGCAGTGAACTAGAACAAGAGACCCAGTACTTC | CASSELEQETQYF
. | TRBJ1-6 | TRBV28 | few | TGCGCCAGCAGCCCTGAGACAGGTTATAATAATTCACCCCTCCACTTT | CASSPETGYNNSPLHF
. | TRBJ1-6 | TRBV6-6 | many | TGTGCCAGCAGTTACGGGGGATCCTATAATTCACCCCTCCACTTT | CASSYGGSYNSPLHF
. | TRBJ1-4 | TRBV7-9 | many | TGTGCCAGCAGCTTAATGTCCCTTGGTGAAAAACTGTTTTTT | CASSLMSLGEKLFF
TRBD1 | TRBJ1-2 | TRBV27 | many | TGTGCCAGCAGTACAACAGGGGGCAGGGGTGGCTACACCTTC | CASSTTGGRGGYTF
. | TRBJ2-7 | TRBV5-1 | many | TGCGCCAGCAGCTTGGCCGCCCCCCTGACCTCCTACGAGCAGTACTTC | CASSLAAPLTSYEQYF
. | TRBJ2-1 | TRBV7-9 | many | TGTGCCAGCAGCAGACCCGGGACACCCACGAGAAATGAGCAGTTCTTC | CASSRPGTPTRNEQFF
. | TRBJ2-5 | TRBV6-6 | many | TGTGCCAGCAGTTACCCTCCCTGGGGCGGGGGCAACCAAGAGACCCAGTACTTC | CASSYPPWGGGNQETQYF
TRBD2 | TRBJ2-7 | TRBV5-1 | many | TGCGCCAGCAGTTCTGGACTAGTGGGCGAGCAGTACTTC | CASSSGLVGEQYF
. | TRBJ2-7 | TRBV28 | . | TGTGCCAGCAGTTTACGCCGGGTTGAGCAGTACTTC | CASSLRRVEQYF
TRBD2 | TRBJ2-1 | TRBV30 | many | TGTGCCTGCACTAGCGGGGCCTACAATGAGCAGTTCTTC | CACTSGAYNEQFF
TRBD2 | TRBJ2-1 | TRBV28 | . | TGTGCCAGCATTTTATCATCCTCCGGGACTAGCGATCACAATGAGCGGTTCTTC | CASILSSSGTSDHNERFF
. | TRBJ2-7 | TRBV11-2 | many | TGTGCCAGCAGCTTAAGTGCGGGGCCCTACGAGCAGTACTTC | CASSLSAGPYEQYF
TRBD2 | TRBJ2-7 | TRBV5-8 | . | TGTGCCAGCAACCAAGCGGGGCACCCCTACGAGCAGTACTTC | CASNQAGHPYEQYF
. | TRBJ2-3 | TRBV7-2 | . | TGTGCCAGCAGCTTGAGCGGCACAGATACGCAGTATTTT | CASSLSGTDTQYF
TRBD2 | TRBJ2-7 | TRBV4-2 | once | TGTGCCAGCAGCCAACGGACTAGGAACTACGAGCAGTACTTC | CASSQRTRNYEQYF
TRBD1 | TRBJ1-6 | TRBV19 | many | TGTGCCAGTAGTGGGACAGGGGATAATTCACCCCTCCACTTT | CASSGTGDNSPLHF
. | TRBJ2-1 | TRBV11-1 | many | TGTGCCAGCAGTCGAACTGAACTCAGGCCCATTGACAATGAGCAGTTCTTC | CASSRTELRPIDNEQFF
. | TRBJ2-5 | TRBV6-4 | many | TGTGCCAGCAGTGCCACAGGGAGAAGGCAAGAGACCCAGTACTTC | CASSATGRRQETQYF
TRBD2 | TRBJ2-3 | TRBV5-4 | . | TGTGCCAGCAGCTTACCGGGACTAGCGGGTACAGATACGCAGTATTTT | CASSLPGLAGTDTQYF
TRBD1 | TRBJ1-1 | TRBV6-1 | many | TGTGCCAGCAGTCCTTACAGGGGGAGTAACACTGAAGCTTTCTTT | CASSPYRGSNTEAFF
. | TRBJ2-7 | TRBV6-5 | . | TGTGCCAGCAGTTCTGCCCGGGAGCTCCCCTACGAGCAGTACTTC | CASSSARELPYEQYF
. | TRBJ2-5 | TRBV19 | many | TGTGCCAGTAGTATAGGAGGGACCCAGTACTTC | CASSIGGTQYF